This T cell receptor (beta chain) derives from a study of blood T cell repertoires in COVID-19. Study at large: Samples taken during acute and convalescent COVID-19 were collected in the United States, Italy and Spain.

The CDR3 is 12 amino acids. Germline CDR1 is MDHEN and CDR2 is SYDVKM. V lost 6 bases to trimming and J lost 3 bases, with 9 bases between them. As handled by the study authors: Estimation of nucleated cell counts relied on the amplification of reference gene primers. Produced via immunoSEQ multiplex PCR; TCRdb's table is partial and in-frame only. D and trimming come from the DNA, and the V and J calls and clone size come from that table. The sample has tens of thousands of clones, over 65% seen once. J is TRBJ2-7 and V is TRBV28, with D possibly TRBD2 on 5 matching bases. The clonotype originates from a woman in her 70s with acute or convalescent COVID-19. The sample was peripheral blood. The chain's CDR3 is CASRVLGYEQYF. In DNA, the CDR3 is TGTGCCAGCAGGGTACTAGGCTACGAGCAGTACTTC.